This T cell receptor (beta chain) is from a study of beta chain features in type 1 diabetes. Study outcomes and limitations: Shortening of TCRB CDR3s, moderate but significant, appeared in all four CD4+ subsets of Type 1 diabetes patients.

Points on this clone: The antigen remains undetermined.

The study reverse transcribed the entire isolated RNA, so it sequenced expressed TCRB transcripts. Here immunoSEQ multiplex PCR was the method, and the copy in TCRdb shows in-frame clones only, minus some. The profile shows about 150,000 clones, more than 10% of them singletons. CDR1 and CDR2 (germline): MGHRA, YSYEKL. The CDR3 is 18 residues long. V dropped 3 bases and J dropped 6 bases, with 21 bases sitting between them. This TCR derives from a man aged 18 to 29 with type 1 diabetes. This chain links TRBV4-1 with TRBJ1-6; D is unclear. Sequencing was performed on central memory CD4+ T cells from blood. In nucleotides, the CDR3 is TGCGCCAGCAGCCACCCCCCTCGGGAGGTAGGGAGTAATTCACCCCTCCACTTT. Its protein is CASSHPPREVGSNSPLHF.